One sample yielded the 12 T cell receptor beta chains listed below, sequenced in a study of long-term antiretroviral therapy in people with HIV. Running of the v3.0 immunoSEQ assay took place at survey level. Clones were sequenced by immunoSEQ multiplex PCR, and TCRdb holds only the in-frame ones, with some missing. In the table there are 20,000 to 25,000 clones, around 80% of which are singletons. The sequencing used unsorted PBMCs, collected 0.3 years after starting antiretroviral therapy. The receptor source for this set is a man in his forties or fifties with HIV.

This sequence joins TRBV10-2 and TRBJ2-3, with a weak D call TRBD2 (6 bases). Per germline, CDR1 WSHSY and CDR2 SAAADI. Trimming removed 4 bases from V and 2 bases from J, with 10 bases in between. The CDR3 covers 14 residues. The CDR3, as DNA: TGCGCCAGCAGTGGGGCGGGGTTCACAGATACGCAGTATTTT. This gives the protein CASSGAGFTDTQYF.

The CDR3 spells CASSPPSSGGGTDTQYF. CDR3 bases: TGTGCCAGCTCACCACCCTCTAGCGGAGGGGGCACAGATACGCAGTATTTT. The chain joins TRBV18 to TRBJ2-3, with 7 nucleotides matching TRBD2. The CDR3 loop spans 17 amino acids. Germline V gene sequence: CDR1 KGHSH, CDR2 LQKENI. Trimming cost V 0 bases and J 1 base; bases outside gene matches: 7.

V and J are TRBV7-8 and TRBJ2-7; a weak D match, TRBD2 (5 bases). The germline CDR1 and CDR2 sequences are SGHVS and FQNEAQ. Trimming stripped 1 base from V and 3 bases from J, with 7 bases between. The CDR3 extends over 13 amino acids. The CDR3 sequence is CASSLDSGYEQYF. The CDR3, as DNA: TGTGCCAGCAGCTTAGACAGCGGCTACGAGCAGTACTTC.

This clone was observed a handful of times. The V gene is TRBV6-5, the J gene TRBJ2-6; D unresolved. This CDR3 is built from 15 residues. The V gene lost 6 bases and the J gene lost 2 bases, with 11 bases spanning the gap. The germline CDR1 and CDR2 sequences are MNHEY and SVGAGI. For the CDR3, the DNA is TGTGCCAGCAGCCTCAGGATAGCTGGGGCCAACGTCCTGACTTTC. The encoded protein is CASSLRIAGANVLTF.

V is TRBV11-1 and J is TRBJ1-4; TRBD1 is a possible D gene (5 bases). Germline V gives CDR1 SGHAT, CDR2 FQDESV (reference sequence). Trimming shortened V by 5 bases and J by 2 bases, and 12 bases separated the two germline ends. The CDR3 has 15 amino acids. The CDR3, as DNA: TGTGCCAGCAGCCCCAGGGAGAGGACTAATGAAAAACTGTTTTTT. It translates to CASSPRERTNEKLFF.

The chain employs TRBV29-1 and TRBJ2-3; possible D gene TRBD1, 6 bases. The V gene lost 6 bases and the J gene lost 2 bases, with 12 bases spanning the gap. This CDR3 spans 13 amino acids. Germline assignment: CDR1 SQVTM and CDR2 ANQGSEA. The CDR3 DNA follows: TGCAGCGTGGCAGGGGATACCACAGATACGCAGTATTTT. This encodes CSVAGDTTDTQYF.

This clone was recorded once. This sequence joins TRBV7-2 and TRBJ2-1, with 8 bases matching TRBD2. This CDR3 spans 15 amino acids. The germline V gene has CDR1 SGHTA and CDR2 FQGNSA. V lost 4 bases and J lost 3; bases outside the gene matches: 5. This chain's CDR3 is CASSWGSGIYNEQFF. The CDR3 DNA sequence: TGTGCCAGCAGCTGGGGTAGCGGGATCTACAATGAGCAGTTCTTC.

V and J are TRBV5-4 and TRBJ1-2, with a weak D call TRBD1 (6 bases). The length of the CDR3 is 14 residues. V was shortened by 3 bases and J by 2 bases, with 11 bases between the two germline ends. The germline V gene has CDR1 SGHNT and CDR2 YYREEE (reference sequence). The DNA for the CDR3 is TGTGCCAGCAGCTCCGGGACAAACAACTATGGCTACACCTTC. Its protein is CASSSGTNNYGYTF.

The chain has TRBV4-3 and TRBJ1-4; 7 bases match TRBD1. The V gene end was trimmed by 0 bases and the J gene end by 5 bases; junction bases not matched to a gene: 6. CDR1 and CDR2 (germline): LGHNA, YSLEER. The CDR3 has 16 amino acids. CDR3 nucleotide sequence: TGCGCCAGCAGCCAAGAGCCCGGGACAGTCAATGAAAAACTGTTTTTT. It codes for CASSQEPGTVNEKLFF.

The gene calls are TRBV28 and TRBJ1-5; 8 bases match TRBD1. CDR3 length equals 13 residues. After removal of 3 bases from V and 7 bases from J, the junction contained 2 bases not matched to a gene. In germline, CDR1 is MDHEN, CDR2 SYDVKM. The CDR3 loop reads CASSFTGGQPQHF. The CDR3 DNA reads TGTGCCAGCAGTTTTACAGGGGGGCAGCCCCAGCATTTT.

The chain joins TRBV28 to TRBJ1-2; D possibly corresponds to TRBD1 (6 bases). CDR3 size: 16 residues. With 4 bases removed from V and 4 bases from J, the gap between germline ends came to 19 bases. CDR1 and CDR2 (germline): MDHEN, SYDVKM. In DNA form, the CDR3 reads TGTGCCAGCAGTTCTTATGGGCAACAGGGTCCCTATGGCTACACCTTC. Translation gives CASSSYGQQGPYGYTF.

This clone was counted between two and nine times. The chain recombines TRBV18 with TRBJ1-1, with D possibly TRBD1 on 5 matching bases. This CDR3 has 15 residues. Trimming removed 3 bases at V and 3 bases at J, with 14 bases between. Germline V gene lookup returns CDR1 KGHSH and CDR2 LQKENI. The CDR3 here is CASSPLGGGDTEAFF. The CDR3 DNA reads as TGTGCCAGCTCACCGCTGGGCGGGGGGGACACTGAAGCTTTCTTT.